This TCR beta chain originates from a study of post-analysis software for immune sequencing data. Whole-study context: Disease trajectories encompassed relapsing-remitting, secondary progressive and progressive-relapsing multiple sclerosis.

The CDR3 sequence is 14 residues long. Trimming cost V 6 bases and J 3 bases, with 13 bases left between them. The study's findings and limits: By F measure, samples from a shared preparation batch strongly co-clustered. For normalized Chao1 diversity, multiple sclerosis patients scored significantly lower than controls did. Compared with controls, patients had more of roughly 5 TRBV segments, including TRBV5-6, TRBV5-1 and TRBV20-1.

Turning to this clonotype: The antigen is not known.

Tagging with unique molecular identifiers was a feature of the TCR beta cDNA libraries. The T cell input of about 0.85 to 10 million gave roughly 460,000 cDNA molecules. TCRdb analysed the PCR reads with MiXCR anew, one entry per CDR3 protein. This table has 700,000 to 900,000 distinct CDR3 sequences, more than 45% appearing once. The J gene is TRBJ2-3, the V gene TRBV12-3 or TRBV12-4, with D possibly matching TRBD2 (6 bases). The sequencing sample was made of blood. This receptor was obtained from a girl aged 5-17 years with multiple sclerosis. The DNA for the CDR3 is TGTGCCAGCAGAGGTTTAAGCGGGACAGATACGCAGTATTTT. This translates into CASRGLSGTDTQYF.